This TCR beta chain was found in a study of T cell repertoires in cytomegalovirus infection. Turning to the study itself: In the study, CMV epitopes included recently identified HLA-C-restricted and well-studied HLA-B-restricted ones.

This clonotype was detected ten times or more. As yet, its antigen is unknown. TCRdb used MiXCR to reprocess the reads, holding one entry per CDR3 protein. Seen here are approximately 340,000 distinct CDR3 sequences, under 35% observed once, and the top ten hold roughly 20%. V lost 5 bases and J lost 4; bases outside the gene matches: 21. This CDR3 is built from 19 residues. Germline V lookup: CDR1 SGHAT, CDR2 FQNNGV. The TCR comes from a human donor in good health (CMV status not recorded). Some clones in this sample may be carry-over from other donors' samples. The sample was cultured PBMCs, taken from culture after CMV antigen stimulation. The chain carries TRBV11-2 and TRBJ2-5; 8 nucleotides line up with TRBD1. CDR3 DNA sequence: TGTGCCAGCAGCCACGCCCTCAGAGGACAGGGCAAGCGAAGAGAGACCCAGTACTTC. Protein: CASSHALRGQGKRRETQYF.